What follows are 22 T cell receptor beta chains derived from one specimen sequenced in a study of patients and donors after allogeneic stem cell transplantation. TCRdb processed the RT-PCR reads anew with MiXCR; each CDR3 protein has one entry. The sample includes about 110,000 distinct CDR3 sequences, approximately 40% of them seen just once. The source material was blood, either unsorted or a sorted T cell fraction (not recorded which). These receptors were taken from a human donor who was either an allogeneic HSCT recipient or a stem cell or donor lymphocyte infusion donor (not recorded which). It is not recorded whose cells these are; they may come from a transplant donor.

This clonotype was picked up a small number of times. This chain joins TRBV9 and TRBJ2-7, with no clear D. V dropped 0 bases and J dropped 8 bases, with 15 bases sitting between them. The CDR3 length is 14 residues. Germline V gene data show CDR1 as SGDLS and CDR2 as YYNGEE. The CDR3 coding sequence is TGTGCCAGCAGCGTAGCCCCGGTTGGCTCAAAGCAGTACTTC. Protein: CASSVAPVGSKQYF.

This clonotype was recorded only once. This chain connects TRBV6-5 to TRBJ2-4, with TRBD1 matching over 8 bases. Per the germline V gene, CDR1 is MNHEY and CDR2 is SVGAGI. With 2 bases clipped from V and 6 bases from J, the junction kept 0 bases outside the gene matches. There are 13 residues in the CDR3. The CDR3 region is CASSYDRGNIQYF. The CDR3 nucleotides read TGTGCCAGCAGTTACGACAGGGGAAACATTCAGTACTTC.

The chain links TRBV20-1 to TRBJ2-7; no clear D gene. The germline CDR1 and CDR2 sequences are DFQATT and SNEGSKA (reference sequence). The V and J ends lost 2 bases and 2 bases respectively, with 16 bases between them. The CDR3 sequence is 15 residues long. The CDR3 here is CSARTWKAPTYEQYF. The CDR3 nucleotides are TGCAGTGCTAGAACGTGGAAGGCCCCTACCTACGAGCAGTACTTC.

The chain uses TRBV3-1 and TRBJ2-1; D gene unclear. V was pared by 0 bases and J by 2 bases, with 8 bases between. CDR3 size: 15 residues. Germline CDR1 reads LGHDT; CDR2 reads YNNKEL (reference sequence). The CDR3 is CASSQDLSPYNEQFF. The CDR3 bases are TGTGCCAGCAGCCAAGATCTGAGCCCCTACAATGAGCAGTTCTTC.

The gene calls are TRBV7-9 and TRBJ2-7; D may be TRBD1 (6 bases). Germline values: CDR1 SEHNR, CDR2 FQNEAQ (reference sequence). V lost 2 bases and J lost 4, with 12 bases in between. The CDR3 covers 14 residues. The DNA for the CDR3 is TGTGCCAGCAGCTTAAGGGCAGGGGTTTACGAGCAGTACTTC. Amino acid sequence: CASSLRAGVYEQYF.

This clonotype has only a few counts. The chain employs TRBV24-1 and TRBJ2-1, with TRBD1 matching over 9 bases. The CDR3 consists of 16 residues. CDR1 and CDR2 (germline): KGHDR, SFDVKD. Trimming removed 4 bases from V and 8 bases from J; junction bases left unmatched: 11. Written as DNA, the CDR3 is TGTGCCACCAGTGACCCAAAAACCGGGACAGGGTATGAGCAGTTCTTC. This codes for CATSDPKTGTGYEQFF.

The V and J genes are TRBV25-1 and TRBJ1-4; unclear D gene. Germline CDR1 and CDR2: MGHDK and SYGVNS. V dropped 4 bases and J dropped 11 bases, with 14 bases sitting between them. There are 13 residues in the CDR3. The CDR3 DNA reads TGTGCCAGCAGTGCTCGGGAAGGGAGCAAACTGTTTTTT. It codes for CASSAREGSKLFF.

This clonotype was detected only a few times. This chain links TRBV9 with TRBJ1-1; maybe TRBD1 (6 bases). Between the trimmed V and J ends, which lost 4 bases and 4 bases, there was a span of 14 bases. The germline V gene encodes CDR1 SGDLS and CDR2 YYNGEE. The CDR3 is 14 residues long. In nucleotides, the CDR3 is TGTGCCAGCAGCAAGGAGGGGGGGATCACTGAAGCTTTCTTT. This sequence encodes CASSKEGGITEAFF.

The chain combines TRBV7-2 with TRBJ2-2, with D unresolved. The CDR3 consists of 13 residues. Trimming shortened V by 6 bases and J by 2 bases, and 7 bases separated the two germline ends. Germline CDR1 SGHTA, CDR2 FQGNSA. The CDR3 loop reads CASRSTNTGELFF. CDR3 sequence (DNA): TGTGCCAGCAGGTCAACCAACACCGGGGAGCTGTTTTTT.

J is TRBJ1-4 and V is TRBV7-2; 8 nucleotides line up with TRBD1. Unmatched junction bases numbered 8, after V lost 0 bases and J lost 8 bases. The V gene's germline CDR1 is SGHTA and CDR2 FQGNSA. The CDR3 sequence is 16 residues long. The CDR3 sequence: CASSLAPDRGDEKLFF. Written as DNA, the CDR3 is TGTGCCAGCAGCTTAGCACCCGACAGGGGCGACGAAAAACTGTTTTTT.

V gene TRBV7-9 combines with J gene TRBJ2-1; TRBD2 matches 8 bases. Germline V gene lookup returns CDR1 SEHNR and CDR2 FQNEAQ (reference sequence). CDR3 size: 15 residues. J was trimmed by 1 base and V by 6 bases; bases with no gene match: 5. This chain's CDR3 is CASSLLAVSYNEQFF. Here the CDR3 DNA reads TGTGCCAGCAGTCTACTAGCGGTTTCCTACAATGAGCAGTTCTTC.

The V and J genes are TRBV12-3 or TRBV12-4 and TRBJ2-5; 9 nucleotides match TRBD2. Trimming removed 2 bases from V and 1 base from J; junction bases left unmatched: 8. The CDR3 contains 17 residues. CDR3 protein: CASSLLWREGLQETQYF. CDR3 coding DNA: TGTGCCAGCAGTTTACTGTGGCGGGAGGGCCTCCAAGAGACCCAGTACTTC.

The chain is built from TRBV12-3 or TRBV12-4 and TRBJ2-7, with a tentative D call TRBD2 (5 bases). This CDR3 region has 14 residues. V was clipped by 5 bases and J by 5 bases, with 16 bases between them. The CDR3 DNA sequence: TGTGCCAGCAGTCTGACGGACTTCCCTGACGAGCAGTACTTC. As protein: CASSLTDFPDEQYF.

This rearrangement joins TRBV25-1 to TRBJ2-1, with TRBD2 matching over 10 bases. CDR3 length: 17 amino acids. In germline, CDR1 is MGHDK, CDR2 SYGVNS. Losses at the gene ends were 4 bases for V and 5 bases for J; bases not matched to a gene: 11. The CDR3 is CASSVGLWTSGNNEQFF. Written as DNA, the CDR3 is TGTGCCAGCAGTGTGGGTCTTTGGACTAGCGGAAACAATGAGCAGTTCTTC.

The chain carries TRBV12-3 or TRBV12-4 and TRBJ2-7; D possibly corresponds to TRBD2 (5 bases). Trimming shortened V by 4 bases and J by 8 bases, and 21 bases separated the two germline ends. The CDR3 is 15 amino acids. The CDR3 is CASSSSGGTSTKQYF. The CDR3 DNA is TGTGCCAGCAGTTCAAGCGGTGGAACTTCCACAAAGCAGTACTTC.

The V call is TRBV18, the J call TRBJ2-7; possible D gene TRBD1, 5 bases. Germline V lookup: CDR1 KGHSH, CDR2 LQKENI. Trimming took off 3 bases at V and 0 bases at J, with 12 bases between the two ends. CDR3 size: 15 residues. CDR3 protein: CASSPQQVSSYEQYF. The CDR3 DNA follows: TGTGCCAGCTCACCTCAACAGGTTAGCTCCTACGAGCAGTACTTC.

CDR3 nucleotides: TGTGCCAGCAGCCGGGACAGGTTATACGAGCAGTACTTC. Protein product: CASSRDRLYEQYF. The chain joins TRBV12-3 or TRBV12-4 to TRBJ2-7; 8 positions match TRBD1. The CDR3 loop spans 13 amino acids. Unmatched junction bases numbered 5, after V lost 6 bases and J lost 4 bases.

This clonotype has a handful of counts. The CDR3 coding sequence is TGCGCCAGCAGCCAAGTTTTGGCGGGGTCCTACGAGCAGTACTTC. This gives the protein CASSQVLAGSYEQYF. This chain links TRBV4-3 with TRBJ2-7; maybe TRBD2 (6 bases). The length of the CDR3 is 15 residues. V lost 1 base and J lost 1, with 11 bases in between. CDR1 is LGHNA, CDR2 YSLEER, per germline.

The rearrangement links TRBV7-3 to TRBJ2-2; D is ambiguous. Germline V CDR1 and CDR2: SGHTA, FQGTGA. The length of the CDR3 is 14 residues. Trimming removed 0 bases at V and 3 bases at J, with 5 bases between. The CDR3 spells CASSLTRYTGELFF. DNA of the CDR3: TGTGCCAGCAGCTTAACCCGTTACACCGGGGAGCTGTTTTTT.

The chain joins TRBV4-2 to TRBJ1-1, with D possibly being TRBD1 (5 bases). The V and J ends lost 0 bases and 4 bases respectively, with 12 bases between them. The CDR3 is made up of 15 amino acids. CDR1 and CDR2 (germline): LGHNA, YNFKEQ. DNA of the CDR3: TGTGCCAGCAGCCAAGATTTAGGGGTTTTCACTGAAGCTTTCTTT. Its protein is CASSQDLGVFTEAFF.

There are a few counts of this clonotype. This chain connects TRBV28 to TRBJ1-4; tentatively, D is TRBD1 (6 bases). The length of the CDR3 is 14 residues. Trimming took 6 bases from V and 8 from J, leaving 16 bases between them. Germline V CDR1 and CDR2: MDHEN, SYDVKM. The CDR3 region has the DNA TGTGCCAGCAGGCCGACAGGTGCTGGGGAAAAACTGTTTTTT. Translated, it gives CASRPTGAGEKLFF. Based on the CDR3 plus reference TRBV28 and TRBJ1-4, the full variable domain is DVKVTQSSRYLVKRTGEKVFLECVQDMDHENMFWYRQDPGLGLRLIYFSYDVKMKEKGDIPEGYSVSREKKERFSLILESASTNQTSMYLCASRPTGAGEKLFFGSGTQLSVL.

The chain recombines TRBV20-1 with TRBJ1-1; D is undetermined. Germline CDR1 is DFQATT and CDR2 is SNEGSKA (reference sequence). Between the trimmed V and J ends, which lost 3 bases and 6 bases, there was a span of 32 bases. The CDR3 runs to 19 residues. CDR3 amino acids: CSARAAFSLVFAFNAEAFF. The CDR3 DNA sequence: TGCAGTGCTAGGGCAGCGTTTTCACTGGTGTTTGCTTTTAACGCTGAAGCTTTCTTT.